Following are 18 T cell receptor beta chains from one sample sequenced in a study of T cell clonality in common variable immunodeficiency. Only in-frame clones appear in the TCRdb table, and some are missing; sequencing was by immunoSEQ multiplex PCR. There are 50,000 to 60,000 clones in the sample, none observed a single time. Sequencing was carried out using peripheral blood mononuclear cells. The receptors here all came from a person aged 18 to 75 in good health.

This clone was detected many times. CDR3 protein: CSITREGLTPYFYNEQFF. The CDR3 DNA, read in part, is TGCAGCATTACTCGGGAAGGACTTACCCCCTACTTCTACAATGAG. The chain carries TRBV29-1 and TRBJ2-1; D perhaps matches TRBD2 (5 bases). The CDR3 end is not reached by the read, which stops 3 residues before it; the germline J gene fills it in. The length of the CDR3 is 18 residues. V lost 8 bases and J 3 bases, leaving 29 bases between the germline ends. Germline V CDR1 and CDR2: SQVTM, ANQGSEA.

This clone was counted many times. The read terminates 3 residues before the CDR3 end, so the remaining end is supplied by the germline J gene. The J gene is TRBJ1-5, the V gene TRBV19; 11 bases match TRBD1. There are 14 residues in the CDR3. Germline V gene data show CDR1 as LNHDA and CDR2 as SQIVND (reference sequence). V trimming: 4 bases; J trimming: 6 bases; junction bases outside the gene matches: 2. The covered CDR3 bases are TGTGCCAGTAGTACGGGACAGGGGGGTCAGCCC. This sequence encodes CASSTGQGGQP. The full-length CDR3 reads as CASSTGQGGQPQHF.

This clone was seen many times. The read is 3 residues too short to cover the CDR3 end, so that end is filled in from the germline J gene. The V gene is TRBV20-1, the J gene TRBJ2-5; 7 bases align to TRBD2. V lost 1 base to trimming and J lost 3 bases; unmatched junction nucleotides: 2. CDR1 DFQATT and CDR2 SNEGSKA come from the germline V gene (reference sequence). The CDR3 runs 13 residues. This chain's CDR3 is CSARVGGEETQYF. The sequenced part of the CDR3 DNA is TGCAGTGCTAGAGTGGGAGGGGAAGAGACC.

This clone was seen at least ten times. The read ends 3 residues shy of where the CDR3 ends; the end is completed using the germline J gene. V usage is TRBV19 and J usage is TRBJ2-1, with a possible D match to TRBD1 (6 bases). The CDR3 contains 13 residues. Germline V gene lookup returns CDR1 LNHDA and CDR2 SQIVND (reference sequence). V gave up 7 bases and J gave up 5 bases, with 12 bases separating them. The DNA read from the CDR3 is TGTGCCAGTAATAATAACAGGGACAATGAG. Encoded protein: CASNNNRDNE. Given in full, the CDR3 is CASNNNRDNEQFF.

CDR3 DNA, as far as it was read: TGTGCCAGCAGCGGTACTAGCGGGAGCTTGCACGAG. The encoded protein is CASSGTSGSLHE. The full CDR3 reads CASSGTSGSLHEQYF. V usage is TRBV11-1 and J usage is TRBJ2-7; TRBD2 matches 11 bases. The read halts 3 residues ahead of the CDR3 end, with the missing end drawn from the germline J gene. V trimming: 5 bases; J trimming: 5 bases; junction bases outside the gene matches: 8. This CDR3 spans 15 amino acids. Germline V gives CDR1 SGHAT, CDR2 FQDESV (reference sequence).

This clone appeared many times. The read ends 3 residues early relative to the CDR3; the germline J gene fills the gap. The chain is built from TRBV18 and TRBJ1-2; TRBD1 might be the D (5 bases). This CDR3 has 14 residues. Germline CDR1 KGHSH, CDR2 LQKENI. Partial CDR3 DNA: TGTGCCAGTCGGGGGGTCGAACCTGGATACGGC. Protein sequence: CASRGVEPGYG. The whole CDR3 reads CASRGVEPGYGYTF.

Many counts were recorded for this clone. Sequencing ends 3 residues short of the CDR3 end; the germline J gene provides the rest. The chain carries TRBV7-2 and TRBJ1-1; D possibly corresponds to TRBD1 (5 bases). Trimming removed 7 bases from V and 1 base from J, with 13 bases in between. Germline V gives CDR1 SGHTA, CDR2 FQGNSA. The CDR3 contains 14 residues. The CDR3 here is CASTPGHSNTEAFF. The sequenced part of the CDR3 DNA is TGTGCCAGCACCCCCGGACATTCGAACACTGAA.

This clone has a count of ten or more. The read stops 3 residues short of the end of the CDR3; the missing end is completed from the germline J gene. This chain joins TRBV20-1 and TRBJ2-7; the D gene is possibly TRBD2 (6 bases). Trimming removed 5 bases at V and 2 bases at J, with 16 bases between. Germline V gives CDR1 DFQATT, CDR2 SNEGSKA (reference sequence). The CDR3 is 14 residues long. The CDR3 region is CSAGLIREPYEQYF. The part of the CDR3 DNA that was read is TGCAGTGCTGGACTGATCCGGGAGCCCTACGAG.

This clone was found many times. The CDR3 extends 3 residues past the end of the read, so its final part is completed from the germline J gene. The rearrangement links TRBV20-1 to TRBJ2-5; a weak D match, TRBD1 (6 bases). From germline, CDR1 is DFQATT and CDR2 SNEGSKA (reference sequence). The CDR3 is made up of 14 amino acids. With 6 bases removed from V and 2 bases from J, the gap between germline ends came to 16 bases. CDR3 loop: CSAGDTRRQETQYF. The covered CDR3 bases are TGCAGTGCGGGGGACACCCGACGTCAAGAGACC.

This clone was observed many times. The sequenced part of the CDR3 DNA is TGCAGTGCCGCACAAACATTCGCGCTAAGGGGGGAGACC. This codes for CSAAQTFALRGET. The full-length CDR3 reads as CSAAQTFALRGETQYF. The chain joins TRBV20-1 to TRBJ2-5; perhaps TRBD1 as D (6 bases). With the read ending 3 residues before the CDR3 end, the germline J gene is used to fill in that end. V shed 6 bases and J shed 5 bases, with 25 bases lying between them. In germline, CDR1 is DFQATT, CDR2 SNEGSKA (reference sequence). This CDR3 is built from 16 residues.

This clone showed up many times. The read halts 3 residues ahead of the CDR3 end, with the missing end drawn from the germline J gene. The gene calls are TRBV30 and TRBJ1-2, with 8 bases identical to TRBD1. The CDR3 has 14 amino acids. The V gene's germline CDR1 is GTSNPN and CDR2 SVGIG (reference sequence). V lost 3 bases and J lost 7; bases outside the gene matches: 10. The sequenced part of the CDR3 DNA is TGTGCCTGGAGGTTCTTGGACAGGGAAGCTGGC. Translating gives CAWRFLDREAG. The entire CDR3 reads CAWRFLDREAGYTF.

This clone has at least ten counts. Relative to the germline gene, one junction end is altered; a read error may explain this. The read ends 3 residues early relative to the CDR3; the germline J gene fills the gap. The chain carries TRBV2 and TRBJ2-6; D is possibly TRBD1 (6 bases). In germline, CDR1 is SNHLY, CDR2 FYNNEI. The length of the CDR3 is 16 residues. The CDR3: CASTEATGTGANVLTF. Partial CDR3 DNA: TGTGCCAGCACTGAAGCTACAGGGACTGGGGCCAACGTC.

This clone was counted many times. The read gets to within 3 residues of the CDR3 end, and the germline J gene fills in the rest. The chain recombines TRBV18 with TRBJ1-6; D perhaps matches TRBD1 (5 bases). Trimming shortened V by 3 bases and J by 5 bases, and 11 bases separated the two germline ends. The CDR3 totals 15 residues. CDR1 KGHSH and CDR2 LQKENI come from the germline V gene. The DNA read from the CDR3 is TGTGCCAGCTCACCCCACCAGGGAGATAATTCACCC. As protein: CASSPHQGDNSP. The full CDR3 protein reads CASSPHQGDNSPLHF.

This clone was picked up many times. The CDR3 end is not reached by the read, which stops 3 residues before it; the germline J gene fills it in. This chain joins TRBV18 and TRBJ2-3; tentatively, D is TRBD2 (6 bases). CDR1 is KGHSH and CDR2 is LQKENI in the germline V gene. CDR3 length: 15 residues. V gave up 1 base and J gave up 0 bases, with 8 bases separating them. CDR3 sequence: CASSPRGTSTDTQYF. The CDR3 DNA, read in part, is TGTGCCAGCTCACCACGCGGGACTAGCACAGATACG.

The sample holds many counts of this clone. The sequence runs out 3 residues before the end of the CDR3; the remainder is reconstructed from the germline J gene. This chain uses TRBV11-3 with TRBJ2-2; 8 nucleotides align to TRBD1. The CDR3 loop spans 15 amino acids. Germline V gene lookup returns CDR1 SGHNT and CDR2 YENEEA. V was pared by 5 bases and J by 4 bases, with 6 bases of the junction left unmatched. The sequenced CDR3 bases are TGTGCCAGCAGCCAGACAGGGGTTGTCACCGGGGAG. This codes for CASSQTGVVTGE. The whole CDR3 sequence is CASSQTGVVTGELFF.

On this clone: The read falls 3 residues short of the CDR3 end, and the missing part is taken from the germline J gene. The rearrangement joins TRBV25-1 to TRBJ1-4; maybe TRBD1 (5 bases). Trimming left V 3 bases short and J 4 bases short, with 12 bases between. The germline V gene has CDR1 MGHDK and CDR2 SYGVNS. The CDR3 covers 15 residues. The sequenced CDR3 bases are TGTGCCAGCAGTGAGCAGGGCTCTTTTAATGAAAAA. It yields the protein CASSEQGSFNEK. The full CDR3 protein is CASSEQGSFNEKLFF.

This clone was picked up many times. The read finishes 3 residues shy of the CDR3 end, and the germline J gene is used to complete it. V is TRBV5-4 and J is TRBJ2-5; the D is unclear. V lost 5 bases and J 1 base, leaving 9 bases between the germline ends. This CDR3 contains 13 residues. Germline values: CDR1 SGHNT, CDR2 YYREEE (reference sequence). This CDR3 reads CASSLDIQETQYF. CDR3 DNA, as far as it was read: TGTGCCAGCAGTTTAGATATCCAAGAGACC. Variable domain in full (rest from reference TRBV5-4 and TRBJ2-5): ETGVTQSPTHLIKTRGQQVTLRCSSQSGHNTVSWYQQALGQGPQFIFQYYREEENGRGNFPPRFSGLQFPNYSSELNVNALELDDSALYLCASSLDIQETQYFGPGTRLLVL.

This clone has at least ten counts. Coverage ceases 3 residues before the CDR3 finishes, and the germline J gene fills in the end. This chain links TRBV5-4 with TRBJ2-2, with 7 bases identical to TRBD2. This CDR3 has 14 amino acids. CDR1 SGHNT and CDR2 YYREEE come from the germline V gene (reference sequence). V was clipped by 2 bases and J by 6 bases; unmatched bases: 4. The CDR3 protein is CASSFRREPGELFF. CDR3 bases read: TGTGCCAGCAGCTTCCGGCGGGAGCCCGGGGAG.